This T cell receptor beta chain was profiled in a study of cytomegalovirus exposure and HLA in healthy donors. As for the study in general: Earlier results showed 117 million unique TCR beta sequences derived from some 190 million T cells. Whole-study findings and limits: According to a later analysis, donors in an Asian-associated ancestry cluster reportedly had fewer N-insertions than the roughly 640-donor mean. Several V segments, TRBV6-2 and TRBV6-3 among them, could not be told apart and were dropped.

A remark on this clone: The antigen is unknown.

All donors participated as healthy donors of bone marrow. Use of 60 Vbeta and 13 Jbeta primers characterized the PCR. Libraries were prepared by immunoSEQ multiplex PCR; TCRdb keeps only in-frame clonotypes and omits some of them. Of some 160,000 clones detected, around 84% appear once; the ten largest clones hold 7.5% to 9.5%. The germline V gene has CDR1 SGHDN and CDR2 FVKESK. The length of the CDR3 is 15 residues. V was clipped by 1 base and J by 0 bases, with 4 bases between them. The gene calls are TRBV14 and TRBJ2-6; D gene ambiguous. Sequencing used PBMCs. This sequence was found in a male donor in good health and CMV-seropositive. The chain's CDR3 is CASSQVSSGANVLTF. The CDR3 DNA is TGTGCCAGCAGCCAAGTCTCCTCTGGGGCCAACGTCCTGACTTTC.